This TCR beta chain was identified during a study of Ad26.COV2.S vaccination and SARS-CoV-2 variants. Overall study: Ad26.COV2.S, an intramuscular injection, was given once or twice 56 days apart.

Sequencing used immunoSEQ multiplex PCR; TCRdb keeps in-frame clones, though not all of them. The repertoire holds around 450,000 clones, with approximately 92% as singletons. As to this clone: Antigen specificity is unknown.

The CDR3 extends over 17 amino acids. Per germline, CDR1 LGHNA and CDR2 YSLEER. V was pared by 4 bases and J by 7 bases, with 11 bases of the junction left unmatched. The study, taken as a whole, reports: Greater spike-specific TCR breadth was seen in vaccine recipients than in placebo recipients. Breadth of non-spike TCRs did not differ between vaccinees and placebo recipients.

Treatment here: roughly 19 received Ad26.COV2.S at low or high dose, single or two shots; several received placebo; per-sample allocation not given. Day 63 after the first vaccine or placebo injection was the time point for sampling. Donation was by an adult aged 18-55 years who was in Boston. The sample here was peripheral blood, taken in a trial of Ad26.COV2.S vaccine versus placebo. The source is a person between 18 and 60 years old who received the Ad26.COV2.S COVID-19 vaccine or a placebo. This chain joins TRBV4-3 and TRBJ2-1, with 12 bases fitting TRBD2. The CDR3 DNA sequence: TGCGCCAGCAGCCGCACCGCCGGGACTAGCGGGCTTAATGAGCAGTTCTTC. It yields the protein CASSRTAGTSGLNEQFF.